This T cell receptor (beta chain) was obtained from a study of beta chain features in type 1 diabetes. Study-level background: Sorted cells examined across all samples numbered around 110,000,000. Findings and caveats of the study: Shorter templates might be favored by PCR, and equally so in patients and in controls. Relative to healthy donors, patients appeared to have naive, central memory and Treg TCRB repertoires that were more similar. VDJ junctions from patients with type 1 diabetes contained fewer insertions and more deletions. Type 1 diabetes patients had moderately but significantly shorter TCRB CDR3s in all four CD4+ subsets.

Isolated RNA was reverse transcribed in full, so expressed TCRB transcripts were sequenced. Clones were read by immunoSEQ multiplex PCR, and TCRdb kept only the in-frame ones, dropping some. The sample includes hundreds of thousands of clones, approximately 16% of them seen just once. This clone has only a few counts. Its antigen is not known. V was cut by 3 bases and J by 1 base, with 6 bases left in between. This CDR3 is 13 amino acids long. Germline lookup yields CDR1 SGHTA and CDR2 FQGNSA. The TCR was taken from a man in his late teens or twenties with type 1 diabetes. The sample consisted of naive CD4+ T cells from blood. The chain employs TRBV7-2 and TRBJ2-5, with unresolved D. DNA of the CDR3: TGTGCCAGCAGCTTTTACGGCCAAGAGACCCAGTACTTC. As protein: CASSFYGQETQYF.